The 10 T cell receptor beta chains below were found in one sample sequenced in a study of CD8+ T cells in alopecia areata. cDNA serving as the sequencing template came from extracted, reverse transcribed RNA. This table comes from immunoSEQ multiplex PCR, and its TCRdb copy is limited to in-frame clones, with some not included. The sample yields approximately 100,000 clones, about 61% seen once. Treatment denoted: oral pan-JAK inhibitor, 5-10 mg twice daily. The sample in question was CD8+ T cells sorted from blood, obtained between weeks 55 and 70, from a patient treated with tofacitinib. These receptors were obtained from a human donor with alopecia areata.

The V and J genes are TRBV29-1 and TRBJ1-1; the D gene is possibly TRBD1 (5 bases). In germline, CDR1 is SQVTM, CDR2 ANQGSEA. This CDR3 has 14 amino acids. V shed 7 bases and J shed 11 bases, with 26 bases lying between them. CDR3: CSGGAGTPLNGAFF. CDR3 DNA sequence: TGCAGCGGTGGGGCCGGGACCCCATTGAATGGGGCTTTCTTT.

This clone was found once. This chain connects TRBV13 to TRBJ1-2; D is unresolved. Looked up from germline, CDR1 is PRHDT and CDR2 is FYEKMQ (reference sequence). The germline V and J ends were trimmed by 0 bases and 4 bases, with 6 bases remaining between them. The length of the CDR3 is 13 residues. In DNA, the CDR3 is TGTGCCAGCAGCTTAGGCCGGGGCTATGGCTACACCTTC. It codes for CASSLGRGYGYTF.

This clone was counted between two and nine times. V usage is TRBV13 and J usage is TRBJ1-4; no reliable D call. Germline CDR1 is PRHDT and CDR2 is FYEKMQ (reference sequence). The CDR3 extends over 14 amino acids. V was shortened by 6 bases and J by 4 bases, with 12 bases between the two germline ends. In DNA, the CDR3 is TGTGCCAGCAGAGAAACCGACGGTAATGAAAAACTGTTTTTT. Protein: CASRETDGNEKLFF.

In this sample, this clone turned up a few times. The CDR3, as DNA: TGTGCCAGCAGTTTCTCGGACCCGAATAGGTACGAGCAGTACTTC. This gives the protein CASSFSDPNRYEQYF. The chain is built from TRBV27 and TRBJ2-7; D unclear. V was cut by 3 bases and J by 4 bases, with 16 bases left in between. The CDR3 covers 15 residues. Germline loops: CDR1 MNHEY, CDR2 SMNVEV (reference sequence).

The chain carries TRBV30 and TRBJ2-5; D gene uncertain. V lost 2 bases, J lost 5 bases, and 6 bases lay in between. This CDR3 region has 11 residues. Germline V gene lookup returns CDR1 GTSNPN and CDR2 SVGIG (reference sequence). The CDR3: CAWSPRETQYF. Here the CDR3 DNA reads TGTGCCTGGAGTCCACGGGAGACCCAGTACTTC.

V gene TRBV4-1 combines with J gene TRBJ1-2; D remains unclear. The CDR3 is made up of 12 amino acids. Germline loops: CDR1 MGHRA, CDR2 YSYEKL. V shed 0 bases and J shed 14 bases, with 13 bases lying between them. In nucleotides, the CDR3 is TGCGCCAGCAGCCAAGATGGGGTCGGGATAACCTTC. This gives the protein CASSQDGVGITF.

The V and J genes are TRBV19 and TRBJ2-7, with unresolved D. Germline lookup yields CDR1 LNHDA and CDR2 SQIVND (reference sequence). The CDR3 has 14 amino acids. With 1 base removed from V and 1 base from J, the gap between germline ends came to 8 bases. The CDR3 reads CASSIALGSYEQYF. CDR3 DNA sequence: TGTGCCAGTAGTATAGCCTTGGGATCCTACGAGCAGTACTTC.

CDR3 residues: CASSGSGGKSYEQYF. DNA for the CDR3: TGCGCCAGCAGCGGATCGGGGGGGAAATCCTACGAGCAGTACTTC. The chain has TRBV5-1 and TRBJ2-7, with 8 bases fitting TRBD2. V was pared by 4 bases and J by 1 base, with 7 bases of the junction left unmatched. CDR3 length: 15 amino acids. CDR1 and CDR2 from the germline V gene are SGHRS and YFSETQ. The full variable domain, its missing parts supplied by reference TRBV5-1 and TRBJ2-7, is KAGVTQTPRYLIKTRGQQVTLSCSPISGHRSVSWYQQTPGQGLQFLFEYFSETQRNKGNFPGRFSGRQFSNSRSEMNVSTLELGDSALYLCASSGSGGKSYEQYFGPGTRLTVT.

This chain connects TRBV6-5 to TRBJ1-5; D gene uncertain. Germline V CDR1 and CDR2: MNHEY, SVGAGI. The CDR3 has 14 amino acids. The V gene lost 5 bases and the J gene lost 2 bases, with 10 bases spanning the gap. The CDR3 loop reads CASSSHEGNQPQHF. The CDR3 coding sequence is TGTGCCAGCAGTAGCCACGAGGGCAATCAGCCCCAGCATTTT.

The CDR3 sequence is CASSLEGAGGTEAFF. The CDR3 nucleotides are TGTGCCAGCAGCTTAGAAGGTGCGGGGGGCACTGAAGCTTTCTTT. The chain joins TRBV7-6 to TRBJ1-1; a possible D gene is TRBD1 (5 bases). The germline V gene encodes CDR1 SGHVS and CDR2 FNYEAQ. The CDR3 is 15 amino acids. The V end lost 1 base, the J end lost 4 bases, and 13 bases lay between the germline ends.